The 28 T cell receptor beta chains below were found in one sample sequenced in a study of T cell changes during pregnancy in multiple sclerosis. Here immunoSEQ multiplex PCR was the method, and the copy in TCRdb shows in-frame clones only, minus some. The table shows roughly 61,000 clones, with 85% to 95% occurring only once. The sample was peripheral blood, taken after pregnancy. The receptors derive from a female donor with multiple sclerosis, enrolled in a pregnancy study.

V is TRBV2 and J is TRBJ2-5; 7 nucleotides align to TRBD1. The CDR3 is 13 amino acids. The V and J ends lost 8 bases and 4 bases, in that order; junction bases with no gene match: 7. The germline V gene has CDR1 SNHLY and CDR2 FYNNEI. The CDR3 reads CASAKTGIETQYF. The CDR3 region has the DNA TGTGCCAGCGCGAAGACAGGGATAGAGACCCAGTACTTC.

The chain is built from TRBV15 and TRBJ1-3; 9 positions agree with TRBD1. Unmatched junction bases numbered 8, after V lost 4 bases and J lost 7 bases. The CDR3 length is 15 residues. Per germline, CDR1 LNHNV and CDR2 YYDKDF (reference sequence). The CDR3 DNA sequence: TGTGCCACCAGCACGGGACAGGGCTTCTGGAACACCATATATTTT. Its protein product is CATSTGQGFWNTIYF.

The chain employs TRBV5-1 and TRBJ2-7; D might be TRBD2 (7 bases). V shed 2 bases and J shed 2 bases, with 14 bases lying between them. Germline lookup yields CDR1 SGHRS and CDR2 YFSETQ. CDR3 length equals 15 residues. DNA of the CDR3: TGCGCCAGCAGCTTTGAGGGGGGGGGCACCTACGAGCAGTACTTC. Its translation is CASSFEGGGTYEQYF.

CDR3 protein: CSVVWDRGYEQYF. As DNA, the CDR3 is TGCAGCGTTGTATGGGACAGGGGGTATGAGCAGTACTTC. This sequence joins TRBV29-1 and TRBJ2-7; 11 nucleotides line up with TRBD1. Germline V gives CDR1 SQVTM, CDR2 ANQGSEA. Losses at the gene ends were 4 bases for V and 7 bases for J; bases not matched to a gene: 6. This CDR3 region has 13 residues.

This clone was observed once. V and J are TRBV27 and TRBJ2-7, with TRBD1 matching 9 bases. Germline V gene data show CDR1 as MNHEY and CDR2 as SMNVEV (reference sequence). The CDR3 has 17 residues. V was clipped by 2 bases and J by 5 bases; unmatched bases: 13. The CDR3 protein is CASSLVSFSGQGNEQYF. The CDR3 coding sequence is TGTGCCAGCAGTTTAGTGTCATTTAGCGGACAGGGGAACGAGCAGTACTTC.

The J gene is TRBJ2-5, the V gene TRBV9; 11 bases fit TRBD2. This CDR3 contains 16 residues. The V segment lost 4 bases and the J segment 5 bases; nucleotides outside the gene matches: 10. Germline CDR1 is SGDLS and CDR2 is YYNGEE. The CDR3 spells CASSLTLAGEGETQYF. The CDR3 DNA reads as TGTGCCAGCAGCCTAACACTAGCGGGAGAGGGGGAGACCCAGTACTTC.

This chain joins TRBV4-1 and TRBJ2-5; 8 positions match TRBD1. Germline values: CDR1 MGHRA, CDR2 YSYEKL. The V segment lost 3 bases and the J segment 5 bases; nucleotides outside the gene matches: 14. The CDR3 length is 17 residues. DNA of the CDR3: TGCGCCAGCAGCCATGGGACAGGAAAGGATTTAGGGGAGACCCAGTACTTC. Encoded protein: CASSHGTGKDLGETQYF.

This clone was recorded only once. CDR3 residues: CASSVGASSYEQYF. CDR3 DNA: TGTGCCAGCAGCGTGGGGGCCAGCTCCTACGAGCAGTACTTC. The chain has TRBV9 and TRBJ2-7; D is perhaps TRBD1 (6 bases). The CDR3 is 14 residues long. V lost 2 bases and J 0 bases, leaving 9 bases between the germline ends. Germline V gene data show CDR1 as SGDLS and CDR2 as YYNGEE.

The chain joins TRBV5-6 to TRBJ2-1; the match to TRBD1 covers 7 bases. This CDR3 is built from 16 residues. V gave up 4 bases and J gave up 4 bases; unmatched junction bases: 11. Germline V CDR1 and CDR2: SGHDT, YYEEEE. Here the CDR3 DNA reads TGTGCCAGCAGCCGATCGGGACAGATAGAATACAATGAGCAGTTCTTC. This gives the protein CASSRSGQIEYNEQFF.

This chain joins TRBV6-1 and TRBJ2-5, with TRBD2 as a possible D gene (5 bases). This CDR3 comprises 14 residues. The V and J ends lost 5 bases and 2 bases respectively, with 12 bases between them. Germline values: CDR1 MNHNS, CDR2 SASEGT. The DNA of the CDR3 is TGTGCCAGCAGTTCCGGGAACGTTCAAGAGACCCAGTACTTC. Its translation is CASSSGNVQETQYF.

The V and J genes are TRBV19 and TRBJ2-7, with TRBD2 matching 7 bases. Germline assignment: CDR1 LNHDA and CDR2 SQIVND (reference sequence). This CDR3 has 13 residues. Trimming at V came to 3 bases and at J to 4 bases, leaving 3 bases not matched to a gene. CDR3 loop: CASSMGLRYEQYF. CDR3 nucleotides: TGTGCCAGTAGTATGGGACTAAGGTACGAGCAGTACTTC. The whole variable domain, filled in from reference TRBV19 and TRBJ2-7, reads DGGITQSPKYLFRKEGQNVTLSCEQNLNHDAMYWYRQDPGQGLRLIYYSQIVNDFQKGDIAEGYSVSREKKESFPLTVTSAQKNPTAFYLCASSMGLRYEQYFGPGTRLTVT.

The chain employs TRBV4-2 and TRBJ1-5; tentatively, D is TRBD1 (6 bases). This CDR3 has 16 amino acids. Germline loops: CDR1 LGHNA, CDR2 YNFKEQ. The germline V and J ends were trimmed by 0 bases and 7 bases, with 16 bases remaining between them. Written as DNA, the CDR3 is TGTGCCAGCAGCCAAGATCTCGGGTCCCAGGGGCAGCCCCAGCATTTT. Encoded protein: CASSQDLGSQGQPQHF.

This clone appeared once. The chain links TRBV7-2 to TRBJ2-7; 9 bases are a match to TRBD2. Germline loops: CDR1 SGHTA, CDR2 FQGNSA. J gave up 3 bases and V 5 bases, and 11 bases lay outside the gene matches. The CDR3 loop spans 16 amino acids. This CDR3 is CASSLKRLAESYEQYF. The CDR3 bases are TGTGCCAGCAGCCTAAAACGACTAGCGGAGAGCTACGAGCAGTACTTC.

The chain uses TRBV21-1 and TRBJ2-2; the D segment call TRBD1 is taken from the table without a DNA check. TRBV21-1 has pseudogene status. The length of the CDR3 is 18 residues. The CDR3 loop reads CASSKVRKGQGKTGELFF. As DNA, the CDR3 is TGTGCCAGCAGCAAAGTCAGAAAGGGACAGGGGAAGACCGGGGAGCTGTTTTTT.

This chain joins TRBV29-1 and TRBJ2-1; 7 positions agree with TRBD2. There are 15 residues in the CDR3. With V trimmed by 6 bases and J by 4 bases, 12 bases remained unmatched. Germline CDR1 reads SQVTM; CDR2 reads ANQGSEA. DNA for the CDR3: TGCAGCGTCCAAGGCGGGAGAGGTCTTTACAATGAGCAGTTCTTC. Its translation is CSVQGGRGLYNEQFF.

The CDR3 coding sequence is TGTGCCAGCAGTTTAACCGTGGAGGGGACTGAAGCTTTCTTT. This gives the protein CASSLTVEGTEAFF. The chain employs TRBV27 and TRBJ1-1; D may be TRBD1 (5 bases). Germline CDR1 reads MNHEY; CDR2 reads SMNVEV (reference sequence). This CDR3 contains 14 residues. V lost 2 bases and J lost 5, with 12 bases in between.

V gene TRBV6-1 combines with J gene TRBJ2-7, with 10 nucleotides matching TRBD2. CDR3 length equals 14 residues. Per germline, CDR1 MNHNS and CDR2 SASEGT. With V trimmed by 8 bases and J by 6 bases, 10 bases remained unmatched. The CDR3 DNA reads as TGTGCCAGCGGGCTAGCGGGAGTATCGGGCGAGCAGTACTTC. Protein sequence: CASGLAGVSGEQYF.

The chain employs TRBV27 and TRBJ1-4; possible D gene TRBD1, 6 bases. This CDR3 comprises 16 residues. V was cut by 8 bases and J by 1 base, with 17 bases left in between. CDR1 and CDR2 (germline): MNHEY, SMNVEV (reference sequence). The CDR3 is CASSPGGGRTNEKLFF. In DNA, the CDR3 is TGTGCCAGCTCACCCGGGGGGGGGCGAACTAATGAAAAACTGTTTTTT.

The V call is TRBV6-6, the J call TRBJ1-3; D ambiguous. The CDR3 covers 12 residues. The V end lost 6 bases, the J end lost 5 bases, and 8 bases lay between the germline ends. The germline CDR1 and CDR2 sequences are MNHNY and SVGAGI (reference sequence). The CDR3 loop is CASSPSRNTIYF. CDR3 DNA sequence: TGTGCCAGCAGCCCGAGTCGAAACACCATATATTTT.

The CDR3 DNA reads as TGTGCCAGTAGTATTGACGGACACCTCGAGCAGTACTTC. Protein: CASSIDGHLEQYF. The chain is built from TRBV19 and TRBJ2-7; D is perhaps TRBD1 (5 bases). CDR1 and CDR2 from the germline V gene are LNHDA and SQIVND (reference sequence). The ends were cut back, 3 bases at V and 6 bases at J, with 12 bases in the middle. This CDR3 region has 13 residues.

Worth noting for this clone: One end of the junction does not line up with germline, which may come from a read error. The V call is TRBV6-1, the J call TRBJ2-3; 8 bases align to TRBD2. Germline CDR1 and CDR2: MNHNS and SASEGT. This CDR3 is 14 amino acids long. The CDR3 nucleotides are TGTGCCAGCACCGAGCGGGGGAGCATAGATACGCAGTATTTT. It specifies CASTERGSIDTQYF.

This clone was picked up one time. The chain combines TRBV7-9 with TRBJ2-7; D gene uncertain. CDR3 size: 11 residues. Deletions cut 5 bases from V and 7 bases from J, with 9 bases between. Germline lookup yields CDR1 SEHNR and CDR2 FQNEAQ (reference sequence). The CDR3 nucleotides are TGTGCCAGCAGCACTATTGGGGAGCAGTACTTC. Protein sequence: CASSTIGEQYF.

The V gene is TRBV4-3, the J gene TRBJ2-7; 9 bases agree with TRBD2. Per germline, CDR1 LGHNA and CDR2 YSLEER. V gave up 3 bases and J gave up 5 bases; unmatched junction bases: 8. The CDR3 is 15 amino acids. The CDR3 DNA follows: TGCGCCAGCAGCCAGATTAGGGGACTAGCCCACGAGCAGTACTTC. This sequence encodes CASSQIRGLAHEQYF.

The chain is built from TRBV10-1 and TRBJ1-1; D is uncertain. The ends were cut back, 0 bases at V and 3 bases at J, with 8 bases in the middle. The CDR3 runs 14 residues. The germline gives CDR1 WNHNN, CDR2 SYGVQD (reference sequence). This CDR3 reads CASSESGEDTEAFF. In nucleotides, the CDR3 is TGCGCCAGCAGTGAGTCCGGGGAGGACACTGAAGCTTTCTTT.

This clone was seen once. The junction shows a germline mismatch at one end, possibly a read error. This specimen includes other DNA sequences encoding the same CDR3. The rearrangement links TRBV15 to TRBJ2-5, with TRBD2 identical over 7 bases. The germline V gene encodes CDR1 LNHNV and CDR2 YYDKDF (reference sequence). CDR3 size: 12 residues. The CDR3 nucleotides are TGTGCCACCAGCAGAGCTCTGCGGGAGTGGGACTTC. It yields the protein CATSRALREWDF.

The CDR3 spells CASSPDRGGEQYF. The CDR3 DNA follows: TGTGCCAGCTCCCCAGACAGGGGGGGCGAGCAGTACTTC. The V call is TRBV18, the J call TRBJ2-7, with 9 bases that match TRBD1. J gave up 6 bases and V 6 bases, and 6 bases lay outside the gene matches. The germline V gene encodes CDR1 KGHSH and CDR2 LQKENI. CDR3 length equals 13 residues.

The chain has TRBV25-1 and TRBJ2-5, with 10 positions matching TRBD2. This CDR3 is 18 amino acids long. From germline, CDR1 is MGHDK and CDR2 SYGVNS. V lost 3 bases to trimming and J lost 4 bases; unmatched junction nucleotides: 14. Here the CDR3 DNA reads TGTGCCAGCAGTGATCGGAGGGCTAGCGGGAGACAAGCAGAGACCCAGTACTTC. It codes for CASSDRRASGRQAETQYF.

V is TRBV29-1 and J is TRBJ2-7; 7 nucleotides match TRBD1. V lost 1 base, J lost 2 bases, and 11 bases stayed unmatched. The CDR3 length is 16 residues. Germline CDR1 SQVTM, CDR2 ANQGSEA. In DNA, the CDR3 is TGCAGCGTTGAAGGAAGAGGAGACAGGGCTCCCTACGAGCAGTACTTC. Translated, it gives CSVEGRGDRAPYEQYF.